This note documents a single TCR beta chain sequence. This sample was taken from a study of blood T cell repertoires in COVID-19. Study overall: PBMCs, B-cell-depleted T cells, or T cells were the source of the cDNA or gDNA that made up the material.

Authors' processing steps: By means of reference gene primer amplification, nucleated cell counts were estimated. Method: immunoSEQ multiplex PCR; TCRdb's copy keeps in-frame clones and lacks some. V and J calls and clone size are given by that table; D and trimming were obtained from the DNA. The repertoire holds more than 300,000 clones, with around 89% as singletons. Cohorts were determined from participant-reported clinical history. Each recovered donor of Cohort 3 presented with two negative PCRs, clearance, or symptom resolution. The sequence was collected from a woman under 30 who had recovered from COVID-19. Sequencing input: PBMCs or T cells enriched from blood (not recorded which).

CDR3 DNA sequence: TGTGCTAGTGGTTACACCATCTTAGGACACCTTAACACTGAAGCTTTCTTT. Encoded protein: CASGYTILGHLNTEAFF. The chain is built from TRBV12-5 and TRBJ1-1; weak D call: TRBD1 (5 bases). Germline V gene lookup returns CDR1 LGHNT and CDR2 FRNRAP. This CDR3 spans 17 amino acids. Trimming left V 4 bases short and J 2 bases short, with 20 bases between.